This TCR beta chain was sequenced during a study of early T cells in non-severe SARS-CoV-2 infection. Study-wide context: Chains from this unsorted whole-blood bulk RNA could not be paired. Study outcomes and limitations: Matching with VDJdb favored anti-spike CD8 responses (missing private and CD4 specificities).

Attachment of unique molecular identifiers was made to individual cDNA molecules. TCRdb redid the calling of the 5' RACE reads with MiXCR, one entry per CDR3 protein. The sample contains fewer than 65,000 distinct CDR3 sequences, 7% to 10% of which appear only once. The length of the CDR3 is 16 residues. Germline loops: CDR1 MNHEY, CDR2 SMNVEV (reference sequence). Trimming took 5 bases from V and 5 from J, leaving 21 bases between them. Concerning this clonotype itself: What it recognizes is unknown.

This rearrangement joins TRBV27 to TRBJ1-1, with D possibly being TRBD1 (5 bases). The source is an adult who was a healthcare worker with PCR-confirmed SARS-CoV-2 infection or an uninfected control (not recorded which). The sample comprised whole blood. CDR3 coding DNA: TGTGCCAGCAGTCCCCGGGACCCAACTTTAGGGACTGAAGCTTTCTTT. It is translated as CASSPRDPTLGTEAFF.